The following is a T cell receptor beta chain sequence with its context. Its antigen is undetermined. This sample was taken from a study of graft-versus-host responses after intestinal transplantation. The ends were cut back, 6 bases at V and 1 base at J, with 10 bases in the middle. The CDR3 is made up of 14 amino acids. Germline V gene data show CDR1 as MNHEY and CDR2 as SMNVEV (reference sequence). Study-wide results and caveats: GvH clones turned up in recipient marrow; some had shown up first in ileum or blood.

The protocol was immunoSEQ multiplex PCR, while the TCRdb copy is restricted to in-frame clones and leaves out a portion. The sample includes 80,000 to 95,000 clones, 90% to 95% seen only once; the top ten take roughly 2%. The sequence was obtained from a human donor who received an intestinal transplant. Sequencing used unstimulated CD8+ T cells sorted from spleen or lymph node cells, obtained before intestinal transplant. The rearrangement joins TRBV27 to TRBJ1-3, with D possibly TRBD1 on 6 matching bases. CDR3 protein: CASRRTVSGNTIYF. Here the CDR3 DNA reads TGTGCCAGCAGACGGACAGTTTCTGGAAACACCATATATTTT.